The 32 T cell receptor beta chains listed next were all sequenced from one sample in a study of cytomegalovirus exposure and HLA in healthy donors. PCR was performed using 60 Vbeta and 13 Jbeta primers. Only in-frame clones appear in the TCRdb table, and some are missing; sequencing was by immunoSEQ multiplex PCR. Among some 130,000 clones listed, around 70% were seen once. Source material: PBMCs. Every receptor here comes from a male donor in good health and CMV-seronegative.

Turning to this clone: Other DNA sequences in this specimen translate into the identical CDR3. V is TRBV7-9 and J is TRBJ1-2; D is ambiguous. Deletions cut 5 bases from V and 3 bases from J, with 10 bases between. CDR3 length equals 13 residues. Germline CDR1 and CDR2: SEHNR and FQNEAQ (reference sequence). This CDR3 is CASSLELDYGYTF. CDR3 in DNA: TGTGCCAGCAGCCTAGAACTAGACTATGGCTACACCTTC.

As for this clone: Other nucleotide sequences in the sample specify the same CDR3. The CDR3 region has the DNA TGTGCCAGCAGCCGACAGGGGAGGGAGACAGATACGCAGTATTTT. It yields the protein CASSRQGRETDTQYF. V and J are TRBV5-4 and TRBJ2-3; D might be TRBD1 (8 bases). Per germline, CDR1 SGHNT and CDR2 YYREEE (reference sequence). This CDR3 spans 15 amino acids. The V end lost 4 bases, the J end lost 3 bases, and 15 bases lay between the germline ends. The complete variable domain, with remaining parts taken from reference TRBV5-4 and TRBJ2-3, reads ETGVTQSPTHLIKTRGQQVTLRCSSQSGHNTVSWYQQALGQGPQFIFQYYREEENGRGNFPPRFSGLQFPNYSSELNVNALELDDSALYLCASSRQGRETDTQYFGPGTRLTVL.

The rearrangement joins TRBV4-1 to TRBJ1-2; 7 bases are shared with TRBD1. Germline V gives CDR1 MGHRA, CDR2 YSYEKL. The CDR3 is 15 amino acids. V dropped 4 bases and J dropped 0; count of bases not matched to a gene: 5. CDR3 sequence (DNA): TGCGCCAGCAGCCCCCGGGACAGCGCTAACTATGGCTACACCTTC. Translated, it gives CASSPRDSANYGYTF.

CDR3 protein: CASSLVHPTSGNTIYF. DNA for the CDR3: TGTGCCAGCAGCTTAGTTCACCCTACCTCTGGAAACACCATATATTTT. The chain employs TRBV7-4 and TRBJ1-3; D remains unclear. This CDR3 region has 16 residues. From germline, CDR1 is SGHVT and CDR2 SQSDAQ. V gave up 1 base and J gave up 0 bases, with 10 bases separating them.

As for this clone: One end of the junction fails to match germline, which may point to a read error. This chain links TRBV18 with TRBJ2-2; 10 nucleotides agree with TRBD1. The CDR3 runs 15 residues. Germline assignment: CDR1 KGHSH and CDR2 LQKENI. The CDR3 DNA is TGTGCCAGCTCACGACAGGGGGCGAACACCGGGGGGCTGTTTTTT. Protein: CASSRQGANTGGLFF.

This rearrangement joins TRBV6-1 to TRBJ1-2; D is undetermined. V was clipped by 6 bases and J by 8 bases, with 13 bases between them. Per germline, CDR1 MNHNS and CDR2 SASEGT. This CDR3 has 12 amino acids. CDR3 residues: CASRLENGGYTF. CDR3 DNA sequence: TGTGCCAGCAGGCTAGAGAATGGAGGCTACACCTTC.

The V gene is TRBV28, the J gene TRBJ1-2; 12 bases are a match to TRBD1. CDR1 is MDHEN, CDR2 SYDVKM, per germline. With V trimmed by 4 bases and J by 2 bases, 11 bases remained unmatched. The CDR3 sequence is 18 residues long. CDR3 sequence reads: CASSSPTGTGGLNYGYTF. The CDR3 bases are TGTGCCAGCAGTTCCCCAACCGGGACAGGGGGCCTCAACTATGGCTACACCTTC.

This clone occurred once. The chain uses TRBV9 and TRBJ1-2, with a possible D match to TRBD1 (6 bases). Germline lookup yields CDR1 SGDLS and CDR2 YYNGEE. Deletions cut 2 bases from V and 13 bases from J, with 30 bases between. The CDR3 has 17 amino acids. CDR3 DNA: TGTGCCAGCAGCGTTAGTCAGGGGCCCGGTCAACACTTTCTTCTCACCTTC. Translation: CASSVSQGPGQHFLLTF.

This clone occurred once. Relative to the germline gene, one junction end is altered; a read error may explain this. The chain joins TRBV7-7 to TRBJ2-2, with D perhaps TRBD1 (6 bases). Germline values: CDR1 SSHAT, CDR2 FNYEAQ (reference sequence). The CDR3 spans 20 residues. The CDR3 DNA sequence: TGTGCTAGCAGCTTAGTCGGAATTGGCAGGGGCTCAGGGAACACCGGGGAGCTGTTTTTT. It translates to CASSLVGIGRGSGNTGELFF.

V is TRBV2 and J is TRBJ2-1; tentative D call: TRBD1 (5 bases). The germline gives CDR1 SNHLY, CDR2 FYNNEI. V was trimmed by 4 bases and J by 4 bases, leaving 14 bases between them. The CDR3 is 15 amino acids. CDR3 residues: CASSVGQYGYNEQFF. The CDR3, as DNA: TGTGCCAGCAGTGTCGGACAATATGGGTACAATGAGCAGTTCTTC.

This clone has just a few counts. The J gene is TRBJ2-7, the V gene TRBV7-9, with a possible D match to TRBD2 (6 bases). This CDR3 region has 15 residues. Germline V gives CDR1 SEHNR, CDR2 FQNEAQ (reference sequence). V lost 4 bases, J lost 3 bases, and 16 bases lay in between. The CDR3 protein is CASSSTGGPDYEQYF. CDR3 bases: TGTGCCAGCAGCTCTACCGGGGGACCCGACTACGAGCAGTACTTC.

This chain joins TRBV19 and TRBJ1-1; D not certain. Germline V lookup: CDR1 LNHDA, CDR2 SQIVND (reference sequence). V was shortened by 4 bases and J by 1 base, with 13 bases between the two germline ends. CDR3 size: 15 residues. The CDR3 spells CASSSPGSGNTEAFF. As DNA, the CDR3 is TGTGCCAGTAGTAGCCCGGGGTCCGGGAACACTGAAGCTTTCTTT.

This clone occurred a few times. The rearrangement uses TRBV5-6 and TRBJ1-6; 7 bases fit TRBD1. This CDR3 region has 17 residues. V dropped 3 bases and J dropped 7; count of bases not matched to a gene: 13. Germline V lookup: CDR1 SGHDT, CDR2 YYEEEE. This chain's CDR3 is CASSSALRTGGNSPLHF. The CDR3 nucleotides are TGTGCCAGCAGCTCGGCACTCAGGACAGGTGGGAATTCACCCCTCCACTTT.

V and J are TRBV18 and TRBJ1-2, with 9 bases lining up with TRBD1. V lost 6 bases to trimming and J lost 7 bases; unmatched junction nucleotides: 6. Per the germline V gene, CDR1 is KGHSH and CDR2 is LQKENI. This CDR3 is 13 amino acids long. In DNA, the CDR3 is TGTGCCAGCTCGCGACAGGGGGATAGTGGCTACACCTTC. This encodes CASSRQGDSGYTF. Drawing the rest from reference TRBV18 and TRBJ1-2, the complete variable domain is NAGVMQNPRHLVRRRGQEARLRCSPMKGHSHVYWYRQLPEEGLKFMVYLQKENIIDESGMPKERFSAEFPKEGPSILRIQQVVRGDSAAYFCASSRQGDSGYTFGSGTRLTVV.

The chain is built from TRBV15 and TRBJ2-2; 8 bases align to TRBD1. Germline V gives CDR1 LNHNV, CDR2 YYDKDF (reference sequence). V lost 5 bases to trimming and J lost 0 bases; unmatched junction nucleotides: 2. This CDR3 contains 15 residues. CDR3 protein: CATSPDRANTGELFF. DNA for the CDR3: TGTGCCACCAGCCCGGACAGGGCGAACACCGGGGAGCTGTTTTTT.

The chain combines TRBV5-1 with TRBJ2-1; 9 bases map to TRBD2. CDR3 length: 16 residues. With 0 bases clipped from V and 12 bases from J, the junction kept 13 bases outside the gene matches. CDR1 SGHRS and CDR2 YFSETQ come from the germline V gene. The CDR3 sequence: CASSLGSAGGWTGQFF. DNA of the CDR3: TGCGCCAGCAGCTTGGGTTCAGCGGGGGGTTGGACTGGGCAGTTCTTC.

This clone was found a few times. The chain carries TRBV28 and TRBJ2-1; D not resolved. Per the germline V gene, CDR1 is MDHEN and CDR2 is SYDVKM. V dropped 8 bases and J dropped 5 bases, with 10 bases sitting between them. CDR3 length: 12 residues. The CDR3 nucleotides are TGTGCCAGCGAGAAGCCTAACAATGAGCAGTTCTTC. It yields the protein CASEKPNNEQFF.

In this sample, this clone turned up a few times. The rearrangement links TRBV5-5 to TRBJ1-6, with TRBD1 matching over 7 bases. V shed 5 bases and J 4 bases; nucleotides not matched to a gene: 6. Germline V gene lookup returns CDR1 SGHKS and CDR2 YYEKEE (reference sequence). CDR3 size: 15 residues. CDR3 protein: CASRTPGQYNSPLHF. The CDR3 DNA sequence: TGTGCCAGCAGGACTCCGGGACAGTATAATTCACCCCTCCACTTT.

This clone was found a few times. The chain carries TRBV20-1 and TRBJ2-7; the D gene is possibly TRBD2 (6 bases). The V and J ends lost 1 base and 6 bases respectively, with 7 bases between them. The length of the CDR3 is 11 residues. Germline V gene data show CDR1 as DFQATT and CDR2 as SNEGSKA (reference sequence). CDR3 in amino acids: CSARVGGEQYF. DNA for the CDR3: TGCAGTGCTAGAGTGGGGGGCGAGCAGTACTTC.

Remarks on this clone: The CDR3 end shows no conserved phenylalanine or tryptophan, and so a read error is likely. It is unclear where the CDR3 begins or ends on the DNA, so no DNA is shown, and the CDR3 is as TCRdb lists it. V and J are TRBV28 and TRBJ2-6; the table names TRBD2, a call not compared with the DNA. The CDR3 totals 11 residues, both ends included. Germline CDR1 and CDR2: MDHEN and SYDVKM. The CDR3 loop reads CASSFSLWIIY.

This clone showed up just once. The chain has TRBV9 and TRBJ2-1; the match to TRBD2 covers 15 bases. This CDR3 region has 19 residues. Per germline, CDR1 SGDLS and CDR2 YYNGEE. V lost 3 bases to trimming and J lost 8 bases; unmatched junction nucleotides: 15. The CDR3 sequence is CASSAGGLAGGSPRDEQFF. The CDR3 DNA reads as TGTGCCAGCAGCGCCGGGGGACTAGCGGGAGGCTCGCCCCGGGATGAGCAGTTCTTC.

The rearrangement links TRBV10-3 to TRBJ1-1; D unresolved. Germline-derived CDR1 and CDR2 are ENHRY and SYGVKD. The CDR3 is made up of 11 amino acids. The germline V and J ends were trimmed by 2 bases and 7 bases, with 5 bases remaining between them. The CDR3 sequence: CAISEAGEAFF. As DNA, the CDR3 is TGTGCCATCAGTGAGGCAGGTGAAGCTTTCTTT.

This clone has just a few counts. V usage is TRBV4-3 and J usage is TRBJ1-2, with D possibly TRBD1 on 5 matching bases. Looked up from germline, CDR1 is LGHNA and CDR2 is YSLEER. The CDR3 is made up of 14 amino acids. V gave up 0 bases and J gave up 2 bases, with 7 bases separating them. The CDR3 here is CASSQDAGNYGYTF. The CDR3 nucleotides read TGCGCCAGCAGCCAAGACGCAGGGAACTATGGCTACACCTTC.

V usage is TRBV2 and J usage is TRBJ1-6; 11 positions match TRBD1. The germline V gene has CDR1 SNHLY and CDR2 FYNNEI. V lost 4 bases, J lost 4 bases, and 3 bases stayed unmatched. This CDR3 has 16 amino acids. Here the CDR3 reads CASSGDRGGYNSPLHF. The DNA for the CDR3 is TGTGCCAGCAGTGGGGACAGGGGGGGATATAATTCACCCCTCCACTTT.

The chain recombines TRBV13 with TRBJ1-2; D ambiguous. This CDR3 is built from 16 residues. Germline CDR1 reads PRHDT; CDR2 reads FYEKMQ (reference sequence). Trimming cost V 0 bases and J 8 bases, with 19 bases left between them. In DNA, the CDR3 is TGTGCCAGCAGCTTAGGGGCCCCGAGGGCCCCCTTGGGCTACACCTTC. Translation: CASSLGAPRAPLGYTF.

V usage is TRBV29-1 and J usage is TRBJ1-3; 7 nucleotides line up with TRBD1. Germline V lookup: CDR1 SQVTM, CDR2 ANQGSEA. This CDR3 comprises 14 residues. V dropped 3 bases and J dropped 4; count of bases not matched to a gene: 6. CDR3 bases: TGCAGCGTTGACACCGGGACAGCAGGAAACACCATATATTTT. Translating it yields CSVDTGTAGNTIYF.

The chain combines TRBV4-1 with TRBJ2-7; D might be TRBD1 (5 bases). V lost 0 bases and J 2 bases, leaving 11 bases between the germline ends. Germline V gene data show CDR1 as MGHRA and CDR2 as YSYEKL. The CDR3 extends over 15 amino acids. CDR3 residues: CASSQEQGTTYEQYF. CDR3 DNA sequence: TGCGCCAGCAGCCAAGAGCAGGGTACCACCTACGAGCAGTACTTC.

This clone was recorded only once. The CDR3 DNA sequence: TGTGCCAGCAGCCCCTCCCCAGGAAGCTCCTATAATTCACCCCTCCACTTT. Its translation: CASSPSPGSSYNSPLHF. The rearrangement joins TRBV7-9 to TRBJ1-6, with D hard to call. This CDR3 is built from 17 residues. Germline CDR1 SEHNR, CDR2 FQNEAQ (reference sequence). Trimming left V 5 bases short and J 0 bases short, with 14 bases between.

The V and J genes are TRBV7-9 and TRBJ1-1; perhaps TRBD1 as D (5 bases). Per the germline V gene, CDR1 is SEHNR and CDR2 is FQNEAQ (reference sequence). The CDR3 loop spans 14 amino acids. V lost 0 bases and J lost 7, with 12 bases in between. The CDR3 DNA reads TGTGCCAGCAGCTTAGCCGGGGGAGGGAATGAAGCTTTCTTT. Translation gives CASSLAGGGNEAFF.

V is TRBV4-1 and J is TRBJ2-7; D is unresolved. V was pared by 1 base and J by 0 bases, with 10 bases between. Germline V lookup: CDR1 MGHRA, CDR2 YSYEKL. The CDR3 sequence is 15 residues long. The CDR3 DNA reads as TGCGCCAGCAGCCAAGCGCCAGGAAGCTCCTACGAGCAGTACTTC. Translation: CASSQAPGSSYEQYF.

This sequence joins TRBV27 and TRBJ2-1; weak D call: TRBD2 (5 bases). The CDR3 length is 15 residues. Germline V gene lookup returns CDR1 MNHEY and CDR2 SMNVEV (reference sequence). The V and J ends lost 3 bases and 5 bases respectively, with 14 bases between them. DNA for the CDR3: TGTGCCAGCAGTTTTGATAGGCTAGCCGACAATGAGCAGTTCTTC. Encoded protein: CASSFDRLADNEQFF.

This chain connects TRBV28 to TRBJ2-7, with 7 bases matching TRBD1. The CDR3 spans 15 residues. V was clipped by 4 bases and J by 7 bases; unmatched bases: 13. Germline lookup yields CDR1 MDHEN and CDR2 SYDVKM. CDR3 in amino acids: CASSSRRDRASEQYF. The DNA for the CDR3 is TGTGCCAGCAGTTCCCGCCGGGACAGAGCGTCAGAGCAGTACTTC.